The rows below give T cell receptor beta chains drawn from one sample of a study of graft-versus-host responses after intestinal transplantation. Generated by immunoSEQ multiplex PCR, the TCRdb table keeps only in-frame clones and is missing some. This sample has 70,000 to 100,000 clones, with about 89% found just once. Antigens of these TCRs are unknown. The input for sequencing was unstimulated CD4+ T cells sorted from spleen or lymph node cells, taken before intestinal transplant. The receptors come from a human donor who received an intestinal transplant. Both conserved end residues are trimmed from each CDR3.

ASSIGGGDYNEQF TRBJ2-1 TRBV19
ASSFRPRGVAGRNNEQF TRBJ2-1 TRBV27
ASKGQLYEQY TRBJ2-7 TRBV2
ASSRTEKTQY TRBJ2-5 TRBV28
ASSSSSYEQY TRBJ2-7 TRBV7-9
ARSSGAGRTDTQY TRBJ2-3 TRBV5-3
SVGAPQQNTEAF TRBJ1-1 TRBV29-1
ASSKGAPVYGYT TRBJ1-2 TRBV6-1
AISVRGAESGYT TRBJ1-2 TRBV10-3
ASSPAGVRGYT TRBJ1-2 TRBV18
ASSRVGEHGYT TRBJ1-2 TRBV28
ASSEGVTQY TRBJ2-3 TRBV2
ASSKAGAYEQY TRBJ2-7 TRBV19
ASSRELARHGTGELF TRBJ2-2 TRBV9
ASSLVAGTDTQY TRBJ2-3 TRBV27